Presented here are 18 T cell receptor beta chains from one specimen sequenced in a study of T cell responses to AZD1222 COVID-19 vaccine. Sequenced by immunoSEQ multiplex PCR; TCRdb stores in-frame clones only, minus some. The sample includes 130,000 to 150,000 clones, about 90% of them seen just once. Sequenced here: peripheral blood, sampled 28 days after the second AZD1222 dose. These receptors all stem from an adult who received the AZD1222 COVID-19 vaccine.

The J gene is TRBJ1-3, the V gene TRBV6-5; 7 positions agree with TRBD1. Germline-derived CDR1 and CDR2 are MNHEY and SVGAGI. The CDR3 covers 15 residues. V was clipped by 4 bases and J by 0 bases; unmatched bases: 3. This chain's CDR3 is CASSWDSSSGNTIYF. The CDR3 DNA reads as TGTGCCAGCAGTTGGGACAGCAGCTCTGGAAACACCATATATTTT.

The chain has TRBV6-6 and TRBJ2-1; 7 bases agree with TRBD2. Trimming took 8 bases from V and 4 from J; bases not matched to a gene: 8. CDR1 and CDR2 (germline): MNHNY, SVGAGI (reference sequence). The CDR3 runs 14 residues. In nucleotides, the CDR3 is TGTGCCAGCTCCAGCGGGACTCCTTACAATGAGCAGTTCTTC. Translation gives CASSSGTPYNEQFF.

The chain employs TRBV6-4 and TRBJ2-6; D is possibly TRBD1 (6 bases). CDR3 length equals 18 residues. Germline CDR1 MRHNA, CDR2 SNTAGT. V lost 0 bases to trimming and J lost 0 bases, with 12 bases between them. Here the CDR3 DNA reads TGTGCCAGCAGTGACTCGGACAGCTCCCTCTCTGGGGCCAACGTCCTGACTTTC. This translates into CASSDSDSSLSGANVLTF.

V is TRBV13 and J is TRBJ1-1, with 8 nucleotides matching TRBD1. Trimming at V came to 5 bases and at J to 4 bases, leaving 9 bases not matched to a gene. This CDR3 region has 15 residues. Germline CDR1 and CDR2: PRHDT and FYEKMQ (reference sequence). In DNA form, the CDR3 reads TGTGCCAGCAGCCGCGGATACGGGACAGGCACTGAAGCTTTCTTT. Translated, it gives CASSRGYGTGTEAFF.

V gene TRBV9 combines with J gene TRBJ2-3; D might be TRBD1 (6 bases). The CDR3 runs to 16 residues. Deletions cut 3 bases from V and 0 bases from J, with 14 bases between. The germline CDR1 and CDR2 sequences are SGDLS and YYNGEE. CDR3 sequence (DNA): TGTGCCAGCAGCGCCCGAGGGGGTCTAAGCACAGATACGCAGTATTTT. This translates into CASSARGGLSTDTQYF.

This clone occurred once. This chain uses TRBV7-9 with TRBJ2-4, with a weak D call TRBD2 (6 bases). The CDR3 consists of 15 residues. Trimming took off 5 bases at V and 2 bases at J, with 13 bases between the two ends. Germline V CDR1 and CDR2: SEHNR, FQNEAQ (reference sequence). Written as DNA, the CDR3 is TGTGCCAGCAGCCCTGGCGGGGTCTCCAAAAACATTCAGTACTTC. Protein: CASSPGGVSKNIQYF.

The chain combines TRBV11-3 with TRBJ2-5; perhaps D is TRBD1 or TRBD2 (5 bases each). This CDR3 spans 14 amino acids. Trimming shortened V by 5 bases and J by 7 bases, and 17 bases separated the two germline ends. Germline V gives CDR1 SGHNT, CDR2 YENEEA. The CDR3 sequence is CASSPSAPGRTQYF. CDR3 bases: TGTGCCAGCAGCCCTTCTGCTCCGGGGCGGACCCAGTACTTC.

For the CDR3, the DNA is TGCGCCAGCAGCTTTATAGCGGGGGCTTACACAGATACGCAGTATTTT. Its protein is CASSFIAGAYTDTQYF. The chain carries TRBV5-1 and TRBJ2-3; 9 bases are shared with TRBD2. Germline-derived CDR1 and CDR2 are SGHRS and YFSETQ. V shed 2 bases, J shed 2 bases, and the junction held 6 bases outside the gene matches. The CDR3 runs 16 residues. Filled out from reference TRBV5-1 and TRBJ2-3, the complete variable domain reads KAGVTQTPRYLIKTRGQQVTLSCSPISGHRSVSWYQQTPGQGLQFLFEYFSETQRNKGNFPGRFSGRQFSNSRSEMNVSTLELGDSALYLCASSFIAGAYTDTQYFGPGTRLTVL.

This chain links TRBV30 with TRBJ1-2; 8 bases are shared with TRBD1. CDR3 length equals 12 residues. The V and J ends lost 4 bases and 8 bases, in that order; junction bases with no gene match: 6. Germline-derived CDR1 and CDR2 are GTSNPN and SVGIG (reference sequence). The CDR3 region has the DNA TGTGCCTGGACAGGGGGCTCCTGGGGCTACACCTTC. Residues: CAWTGGSWGYTF.

The V call is TRBV5-1, the J call TRBJ2-1; D gene uncertain. CDR3 length: 14 residues. Germline-derived CDR1 and CDR2 are SGHRS and YFSETQ. V lost 1 base to trimming and J lost 12 bases, with 17 bases between them. The DNA for the CDR3 is TGCGCCAGCAGCTTGAAGGGCCCGACAACGAGGCAGTTCTTC. It encodes CASSLKGPTTRQFF.

This sequence joins TRBV7-2 and TRBJ1-1; 8 positions agree with TRBD1. The J segment lost 5 bases and the V segment lost 7 bases, leaving 15 bases of the junction unmatched. Germline V gene data show CDR1 as SGHTA and CDR2 as FQGNSA. The CDR3 sequence is 16 residues long. In DNA, the CDR3 is TGTGCCAGCAATCGGAACGCAGGGGGCGCGTGGACTGAAGCTTTCTTT. It is translated as CASNRNAGGAWTEAFF.

This chain links TRBV28 with TRBJ2-1; TRBD2 matches 10 bases. Trimming cost V 5 bases and J 4 bases; bases outside gene matches: 5. The germline V gene encodes CDR1 MDHEN and CDR2 SYDVKM. The CDR3 covers 15 residues. CDR3 region: CASSLTSGTYNEQFF. CDR3 DNA sequence: TGTGCCAGCAGTCTTACTAGCGGGACTTACAATGAGCAGTTCTTC.

This chain links TRBV6-2 or TRBV6-3 with TRBJ1-5, with a tentative D call TRBD1 (6 bases). CDR1 MNHEY and CDR2 SVGEGT come from the germline V gene. This CDR3 contains 14 residues. V lost 6 bases and J 6 bases, leaving 15 bases between the germline ends. The CDR3 coding sequence is TGTGCCAGCAGCAAGGGGGGGCTAGTTCAGCCCCAGCATTTT. Residues: CASSKGGLVQPQHF.

As to this clone: This specimen includes other DNA sequences encoding the same CDR3. This chain connects TRBV24-1 to TRBJ2-3; possible D gene TRBD2, 5 bases. The CDR3 extends over 14 amino acids. V dropped 5 bases and J dropped 1 base, with 9 bases sitting between them. Looked up from germline, CDR1 is KGHDR and CDR2 is SFDVKD. In DNA, the CDR3 is TGTGCCACCAGTGGGGCAGCGGGCACAGATACGCAGTATTTT. Amino acid sequence: CATSGAAGTDTQYF.

The chain couples TRBV27 to TRBJ2-1, with TRBD1 matching 7 bases. The germline gives CDR1 MNHEY, CDR2 SMNVEV (reference sequence). CDR3 length: 17 amino acids. The ends lost 5 bases at V and 0 bases at J; junction bases unmatched: 10. The CDR3 DNA reads TGTGCCAGCAGTCAGGCGACAGGGCGACACTCCTACAATGAGCAGTTCTTC. It is translated as CASSQATGRHSYNEQFF.

This sequence joins TRBV12-3 or TRBV12-4 and TRBJ1-2; no reliable D call. The CDR3 runs to 13 residues. V dropped 5 bases and J dropped 2 bases, with 9 bases sitting between them. This CDR3 reads CASSPTLNYGYTF. CDR3 sequence (DNA): TGTGCCAGCAGTCCCACATTAAACTATGGCTACACCTTC.

The chain carries TRBV19 and TRBJ1-4; D is undetermined. Trimming took 2 bases from V and 8 from J, leaving 6 bases between them. The germline CDR1 and CDR2 sequences are LNHDA and SQIVND (reference sequence). The CDR3 contains 12 residues. In DNA, the CDR3 is TGTGCCAGTAGTATAATAGGGGAAAAACTGTTTTTT. Protein: CASSIIGEKLFF.

This chain connects TRBV7-9 to TRBJ2-7; D perhaps matches TRBD1 (6 bases). CDR1 is SEHNR, CDR2 FQNEAQ, per germline (reference sequence). There are 14 residues in the CDR3. The germline V and J ends were trimmed by 1 base and 5 bases, with 12 bases remaining between them. The CDR3 region is CASSLGGLVHEQYF. The CDR3 DNA follows: TGTGCCAGCAGCTTAGGGGGGCTTGTCCACGAGCAGTACTTC.